This TCR beta chain derives from a study of cytomegalovirus exposure and HLA in healthy donors. The PCR ran on 60 Vbeta and 13 Jbeta primers. Generated by immunoSEQ multiplex PCR, the TCRdb table keeps only in-frame clones and is missing some. The table lists 210,000 or so clones, about 80% of them singletons, with roughly 1.5% in the top ten. Nominally healthy donors provided the samples, though records likely missed some immune exposures. The TCR originated in a girl between 10 and 17 years old in good health and CMV-seronegative. The sequencing sample was made of PBMCs.

In nucleotides, the CDR3 is TGTGCCAGCAGCCTGGGGGGACAGGGCGGATCACCCCTCCACTTT. Translation: CASSLGGQGGSPLHF. This chain connects TRBV11-2 to TRBJ1-6; 9 bases are shared with TRBD1. The CDR3 loop spans 15 amino acids. The trim removed 5 bases at V and 10 bases at J, leaving 9 bases unmatched. CDR1 is SGHAT, CDR2 FQNNGV, per germline.